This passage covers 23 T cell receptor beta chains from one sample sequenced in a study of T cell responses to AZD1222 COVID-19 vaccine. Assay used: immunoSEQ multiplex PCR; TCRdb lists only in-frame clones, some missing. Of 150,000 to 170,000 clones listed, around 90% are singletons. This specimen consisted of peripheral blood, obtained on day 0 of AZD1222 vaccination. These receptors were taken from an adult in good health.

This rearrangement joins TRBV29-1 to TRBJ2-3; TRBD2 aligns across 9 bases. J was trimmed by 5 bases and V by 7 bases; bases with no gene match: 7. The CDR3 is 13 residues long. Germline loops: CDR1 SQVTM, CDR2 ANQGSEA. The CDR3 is CSATGTSRDTQYF. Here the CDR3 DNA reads TGCAGCGCAACCGGGACTAGCCGAGATACGCAGTATTTT.

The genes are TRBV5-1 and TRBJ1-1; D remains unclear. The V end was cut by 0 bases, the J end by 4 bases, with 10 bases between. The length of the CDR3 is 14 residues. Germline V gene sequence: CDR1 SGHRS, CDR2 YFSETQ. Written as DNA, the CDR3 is TGCGCCAGCAGCTTGGGAAGTGTGGGCACTGAAGCTTTCTTT. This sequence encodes CASSLGSVGTEAFF.

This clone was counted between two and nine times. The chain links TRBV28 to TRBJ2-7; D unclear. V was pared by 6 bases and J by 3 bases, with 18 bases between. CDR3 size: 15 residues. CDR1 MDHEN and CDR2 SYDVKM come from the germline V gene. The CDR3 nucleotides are TGTGCCAGCAGCACCATCCGGAACAGCCGCTACGAGCAGTACTTC. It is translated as CASSTIRNSRYEQYF.

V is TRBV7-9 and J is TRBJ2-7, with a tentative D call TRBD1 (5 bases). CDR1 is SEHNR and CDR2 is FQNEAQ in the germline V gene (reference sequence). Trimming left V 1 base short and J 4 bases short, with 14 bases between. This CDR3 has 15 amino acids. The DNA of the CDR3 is TGTGCCAGCAGCTTAGTGGGGCAGCTCGGGTACGAGCAGTACTTC. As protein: CASSLVGQLGYEQYF.

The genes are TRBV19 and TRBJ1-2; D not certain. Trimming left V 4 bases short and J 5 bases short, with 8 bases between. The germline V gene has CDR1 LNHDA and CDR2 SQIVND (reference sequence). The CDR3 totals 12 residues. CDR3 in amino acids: CASSTGQYGYTF. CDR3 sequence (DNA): TGTGCCAGTAGTACCGGGCAGTATGGCTACACCTTC.

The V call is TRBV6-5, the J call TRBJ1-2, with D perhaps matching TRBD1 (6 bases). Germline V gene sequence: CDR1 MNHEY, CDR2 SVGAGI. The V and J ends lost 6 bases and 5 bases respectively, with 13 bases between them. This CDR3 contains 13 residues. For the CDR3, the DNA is TGTGCCAGCAGCCGTATAGGGGGGTATGGCTACACCTTC. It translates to CASSRIGGYGYTF.

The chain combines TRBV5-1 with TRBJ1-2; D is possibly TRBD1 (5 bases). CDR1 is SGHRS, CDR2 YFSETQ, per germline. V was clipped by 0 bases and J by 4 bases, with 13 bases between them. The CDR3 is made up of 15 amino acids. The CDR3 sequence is CASSLGWGEAYGYTF. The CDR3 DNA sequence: TGCGCCAGCAGCTTGGGTTGGGGGGAGGCCTATGGCTACACCTTC.

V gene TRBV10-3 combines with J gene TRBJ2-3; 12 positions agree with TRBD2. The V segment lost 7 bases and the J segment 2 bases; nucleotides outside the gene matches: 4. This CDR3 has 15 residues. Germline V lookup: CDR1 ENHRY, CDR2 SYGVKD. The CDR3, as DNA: TGTGCCATCAAGGGACTAGCGGGCCACACAGATACGCAGTATTTT. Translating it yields CAIKGLAGHTDTQYF.

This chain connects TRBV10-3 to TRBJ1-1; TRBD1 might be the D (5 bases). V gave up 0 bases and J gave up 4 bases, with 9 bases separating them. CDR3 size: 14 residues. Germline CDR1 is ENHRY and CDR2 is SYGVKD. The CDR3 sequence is CAISESQGGTEAFF. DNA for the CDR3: TGTGCCATCAGTGAGTCGCAGGGTGGCACTGAAGCTTTCTTT.

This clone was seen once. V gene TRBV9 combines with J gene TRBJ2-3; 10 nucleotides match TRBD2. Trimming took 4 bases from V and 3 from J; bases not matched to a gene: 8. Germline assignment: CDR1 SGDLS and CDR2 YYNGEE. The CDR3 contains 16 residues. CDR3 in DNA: TGTGCCAGCAGCTCCCAAGCGGGGGGGCCTACAGATACGCAGTATTTT. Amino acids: CASSSQAGGPTDTQYF.

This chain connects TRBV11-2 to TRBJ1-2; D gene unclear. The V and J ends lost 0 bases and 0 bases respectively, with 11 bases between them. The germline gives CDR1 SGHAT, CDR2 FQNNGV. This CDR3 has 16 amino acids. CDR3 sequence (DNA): TGTGCCAGCAGCTTAGAGTGGTTGAGTTCTAACTATGGCTACACCTTC. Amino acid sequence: CASSLEWLSSNYGYTF.

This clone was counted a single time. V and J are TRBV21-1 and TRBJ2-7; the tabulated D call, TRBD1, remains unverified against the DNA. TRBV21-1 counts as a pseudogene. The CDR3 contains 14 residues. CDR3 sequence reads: CASSKGQSSYEQYF. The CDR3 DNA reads TGTGCCAGCAGCAAGGGACAGAGCTCCTACGAGCAGTACTTC.

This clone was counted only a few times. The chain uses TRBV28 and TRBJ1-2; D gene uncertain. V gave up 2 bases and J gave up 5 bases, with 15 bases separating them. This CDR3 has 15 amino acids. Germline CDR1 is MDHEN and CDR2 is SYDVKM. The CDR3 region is CASSLLGQNDYGYTF. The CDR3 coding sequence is TGTGCCAGCAGTTTACTGGGCCAGAACGATTATGGCTACACCTTC.

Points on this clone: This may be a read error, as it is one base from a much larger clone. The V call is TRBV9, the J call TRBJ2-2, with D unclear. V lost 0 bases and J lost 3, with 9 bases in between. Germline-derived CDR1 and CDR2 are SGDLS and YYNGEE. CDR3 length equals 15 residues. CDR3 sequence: CASSVAGQDTGELFF. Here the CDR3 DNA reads TGTGCCAGCAGCGTAGCCGGGCAGGACACCGGGGAGCTGTTTTTT.

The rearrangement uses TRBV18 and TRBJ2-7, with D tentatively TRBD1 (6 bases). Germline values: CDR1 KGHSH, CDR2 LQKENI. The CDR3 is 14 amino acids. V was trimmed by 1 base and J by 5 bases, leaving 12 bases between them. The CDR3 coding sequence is TGTGCCAGCTCACCACGAGGGGGTAACGACGAGCAGTACTTC. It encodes CASSPRGGNDEQYF.

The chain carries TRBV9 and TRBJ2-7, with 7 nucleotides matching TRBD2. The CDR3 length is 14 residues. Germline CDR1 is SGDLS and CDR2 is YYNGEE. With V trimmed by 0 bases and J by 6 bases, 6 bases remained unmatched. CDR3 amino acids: CASSVGGEGPEQYF. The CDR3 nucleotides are TGTGCCAGCAGCGTAGGGGGGGAGGGCCCCGAGCAGTACTTC.

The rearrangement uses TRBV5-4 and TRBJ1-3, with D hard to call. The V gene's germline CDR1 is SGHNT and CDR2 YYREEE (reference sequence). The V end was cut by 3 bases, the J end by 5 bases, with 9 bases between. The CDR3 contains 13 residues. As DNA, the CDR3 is TGTGCCAGCAGCTCATTAGGTAGAAACACCATATATTTT. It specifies CASSSLGRNTIYF.

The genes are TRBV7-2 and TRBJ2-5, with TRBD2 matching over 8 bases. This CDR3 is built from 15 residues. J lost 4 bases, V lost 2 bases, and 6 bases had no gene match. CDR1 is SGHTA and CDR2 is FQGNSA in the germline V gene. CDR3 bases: TGTGCCAGCAGCTTATACCCGGGGGGGCCAGAGACCCAGTACTTC. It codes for CASSLYPGGPETQYF.

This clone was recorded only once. The CDR3 bases are TGCGCCAGCAGCCAAGAAGCCACAGGGGGGGCGACCCAGTACTTC. Protein product: CASSQEATGGATQYF. The chain joins TRBV4-1 to TRBJ2-5; weak D call: TRBD1 (8 bases). The ends were cut back, 0 bases at V and 7 bases at J, with 15 bases in the middle. The germline V gene has CDR1 MGHRA and CDR2 YSYEKL. The CDR3 is made up of 15 amino acids.

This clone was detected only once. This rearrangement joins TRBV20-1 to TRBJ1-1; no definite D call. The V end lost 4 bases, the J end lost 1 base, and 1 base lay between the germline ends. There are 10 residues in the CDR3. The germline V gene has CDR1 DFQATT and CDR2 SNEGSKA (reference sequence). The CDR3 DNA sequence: TGCAGTGCTACGAACACTGAAGCTTTCTTT. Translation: CSATNTEAFF.

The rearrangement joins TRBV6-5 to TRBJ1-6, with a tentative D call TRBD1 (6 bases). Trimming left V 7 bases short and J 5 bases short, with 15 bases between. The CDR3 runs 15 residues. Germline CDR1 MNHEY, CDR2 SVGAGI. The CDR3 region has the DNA TGTGCCAGCACGGGACACTTTTGGGATAATTCACCCCTCCACTTT. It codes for CASTGHFWDNSPLHF.

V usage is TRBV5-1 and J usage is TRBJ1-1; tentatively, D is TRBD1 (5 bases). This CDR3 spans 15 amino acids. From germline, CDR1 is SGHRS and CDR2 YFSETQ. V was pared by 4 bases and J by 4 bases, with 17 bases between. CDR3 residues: CASSPRRGVGTEAFF. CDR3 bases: TGCGCCAGCAGCCCCCGTCGGGGGGTGGGCACTGAAGCTTTCTTT.

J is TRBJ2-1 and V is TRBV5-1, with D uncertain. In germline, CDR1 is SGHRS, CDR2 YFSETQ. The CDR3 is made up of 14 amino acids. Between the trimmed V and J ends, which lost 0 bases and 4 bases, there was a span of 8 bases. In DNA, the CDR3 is TGCGCCAGCAGCTTGGAGAGCTTTTACAATGAGCAGTTCTTC. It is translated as CASSLESFYNEQFF.